These T cell receptor beta chains were read from a single sample in a study of neurological immune-mediated disorders. TCRdb analysed the 5' RACE reads with MiXCR anew, one entry per CDR3 protein. The repertoire consists of approximately 30,000 distinct CDR3 sequences, with about 15% occurring once and the leading ten covering 25% to 35%. Sequencing was performed on PBMCs. These receptors originate from a man in his sixties or seventies in good health. Each CDR3 is given without its conserved first and last residue.

v_call: TRBV2
j_call: TRBJ1-2
cdr3_aa: ASNAGRLNYGYT

v_call: TRBV24-1
j_call: TRBJ1-1
cdr3_aa: ATSDGGMNTEAF

v_call: TRBV5-1
j_call: TRBJ1-1
cdr3_aa: ASSGTGTNTEAF

v_call: TRBV3-1
j_call: TRBJ2-3
cdr3_aa: ASSQGPPPDTQY

v_call: TRBV12-3/TRBV12-4
j_call: TRBJ2-2
cdr3_aa: ASSMRADTGELF

v_call: TRBV4-2
j_call: TRBJ1-5
cdr3_aa: ASSHGEASSNQPQH

v_call: TRBV29-1
j_call: TRBJ2-1
cdr3_aa: SVAIRLDNEQF

v_call: TRBV10-3
j_call: TRBJ2-3
cdr3_aa: AITVEGDTDTQY

v_call: TRBV27
j_call: TRBJ1-4
cdr3_aa: ASRRGQGNEKLF

v_call: TRBV5-1
j_call: TRBJ2-1
cdr3_aa: ASSLEPGMYNEQF

v_call: TRBV5-1
j_call: TRBJ1-5
cdr3_aa: ASSPSGGISNQPQH

v_call: TRBV9
j_call: TRBJ2-2
cdr3_aa: ASSSIRDSGGTGELF

v_call: TRBV20-1
j_call: TRBJ1-1
cdr3_aa: SAQGLTEAF

v_call: TRBV29-1
j_call: TRBJ2-1
cdr3_aa: STRKGGDGNEQF

v_call: TRBV24-1
j_call: TRBJ2-1
cdr3_aa: ATSDWKPLAGGPDEQF

v_call: TRBV7-2
j_call: TRBJ2-5
cdr3_aa: ASSLTFRDLLTRGTTQY

v_call: TRBV18
j_call: TRBJ1-1
cdr3_aa: VSSPGQGVAEAF

v_call: TRBV5-6
j_call: TRBJ2-7
cdr3_aa: ASVHLGSYEQY

v_call: TRBV12-3/TRBV12-4
j_call: TRBJ1-2
cdr3_aa: ASSSPGTGHAYGYT

v_call: TRBV5-1
j_call: TRBJ2-5
cdr3_aa: ASSLDGTGGETQY

v_call: TRBV7-2
j_call: TRBJ1-1
cdr3_aa: ASSLALRGAPMGTEAF